The entry below gives a single T cell receptor (beta chain) sequence along with its context. The sample originates from a study of blood T cell repertoires in COVID-19. Study-wide context: Whether acute or convalescent, the COVID-19 samples came from the United States, Italy and Spain.

As processed by the authors: Cell counts per sample came from amplifying reference gene primers. Produced via immunoSEQ multiplex PCR; TCRdb's table is partial and in-frame only. V, J and clone size derive from that table, while D and trimming were established from the DNA sequence. The sample lists 150,000 or so clones, 70% to 80% seen once, with under 6% in the top ten. This CDR3 is 14 amino acids long. The junction had 6 bases not matched to a gene; V was cut back by 6 bases and J by 4 bases. Germline CDR1 reads MNHNS; CDR2 reads SASEGT. The sample was peripheral blood. The sequence came from an elderly woman with active or convalescent COVID-19. The chain links TRBV6-1 to TRBJ1-2; 9 bases align to TRBD1. The CDR3 DNA follows: TGTGCCAGCAGGGGGACAGGGCGCATCTATGGCTACACCTTC. It encodes CASRGTGRIYGYTF.